The sequence of this T cell receptor beta chain was determined in a study of CD8 T cells in ankylosing spondylitis (dated by TCRdb to 2015 to 2018). Some background on the complete study: T cell receptor beta repertoires were profiled in healthy donors and ankylosing spondylitis patients so that disease-linked TCR variants could be found. In total, the full study cohort was made up of 100 to 140 healthy donors and 25 to 30 ankylosing spondylitis patients. Peripheral blood was sampled, and synovial fluid was additionally collected from ankylosing spondylitis patients. Here is what the overall study found, with its caveats: Blood from ankylosing spondylitis patients appeared to be characterized by a TCR beta motif made up of under ten highly homologous amino acid variants. The disease-linked clones showed a CD8+ phenotype and occurred at relatively low frequencies in peripheral blood. According to the report, matched synovial fluid samples from ankylosing spondylitis patients were significantly enriched for the disease-linked clones. Some of the motif variants had been reported before in the synovial fluid and blood of reactive arthritis patients, a finding that suggests common disease-initiation mechanisms.

On this clonotype: Its cognate antigen has yet to be identified. Base qualities are not recorded, but no much larger clone differs from it by a single base.

Instrument used: Illumina HiSeq 2500. Quantitative 5'-RACE with molecular barcodes was used to prepare TCR beta libraries. The authors processed their data as follows. To identify disease-linked TCR variants, a new computational method was used, one built on a probabilistic model of VDJ rearrangement. TCRdb ran its own pipeline on the public reads, namely fastp trimming at Q25 and MiXCR clone calling, and kept in-frame beta chains. Each entry is one CDR3 protein sequence, shown with its most common DNA and genes. TCRdb assigned the V and J calls; the authors' analysis was not used. The sample table records about 750,000 distinct CDR3 sequences; under 20% of these occur just once. Of the sample, about 19% is held by the ten largest clones. CDR1 and CDR2 are read off the germline V gene as MNHEY and SVGEGT. From the cysteine up to the phenylalanine, the CDR3 has a length of 14 residues. Only the CDR3 DNA stays, 42 bases, in frame from base 1. V is reduced by 6 bases and J by 2 bases, leaving a spacing of 13 bases between them.

The receptor comes from a male donor with ankylosing spondylitis. Material: blood, either unsorted or a sorted T cell fraction (not recorded which). The chain uses TRBV6-2 or TRBV6-3 and TRBJ2-5, with the D call perhaps TRBD1 or TRBD2, each one matching 5 bases. The CDR3 amino acid sequence is: CASRPGTKQETQYF. The sequenced DNA: TGTGCCAGCAGACCCGGGACCAAACAAGAGACCCAGTACTTC.